The clone carrying this T cell receptor (beta chain) has a count of ten or more. The source of the sample is a study of regulatory T cells in long-lasting Graves disease. Germline V gene sequence: CDR1 GTSNPN, CDR2 SVGIG (reference sequence). CDR3 length: 14 amino acids. Between the trimmed V and J ends, which lost 6 bases and 8 bases, there was a span of 17 bases. Time point described: newly diagnosed GD, antithyroid drugs for less than 3 months. With RNA extracted from PBMCs as input, the TCR library was made. The authors built TCR beta libraries using iRepertoire HTBI primers and Arm-PCR of CDR3 regions. TCRdb re-called the multiplex PCR reads with MiXCR, one entry per CDR3 protein. The sample has around 400,000 distinct CDR3 sequences, about 14% seen once; the top ten hold about 24%.

The source was peripheral blood mononuclear cells (PBMCs), collected at new diagnosis, from a patient treated with antithyroid drugs. This TCR was recovered from a female donor with Graves disease. The gene calls are TRBV30 and TRBJ1-6; D unresolved. This CDR3 reads CACPPGSEYSPLHF. CDR3 DNA: TGTGCCTGCCCTCCAGGCTCGGAATATTCACCCCTCCACTTT.